This entry lists 26 T cell receptor beta chains sequenced from one sample in a study of PD-L1 blockade in urothelial cancer. The table came from immunoSEQ multiplex PCR; TCRdb's copy has only in-frame clones and leaves some out. The profile shows about 84,000 clones, roughly 80% of them singletons. The input for sequencing was PBMCs, taken around atezolizumab (anti-PD-L1) treatment. All receptors come from a man between 65 and 85 years old with urothelial cancer.

The V call is TRBV6-5, the J call TRBJ2-2; D is perhaps TRBD1 (7 bases). Germline CDR1 reads MNHEY; CDR2 reads SVGAGI. The V end lost 5 bases, the J end lost 3 bases, and 13 bases lay between the germline ends. The CDR3 has 15 amino acids. The DNA of the CDR3 is TGTGCCAGCAGTGCAGGGGGGTTTGACACCGGGGAGCTGTTTTTT. Protein sequence: CASSAGGFDTGELFF.

Here the CDR3 DNA reads TGTGCCAGCAGTTACTTGGCAGGGGGCTACAATGAGCAGTTCTTC. As protein: CASSYLAGGYNEQFF. This chain links TRBV6-5 with TRBJ2-1, with 7 bases lining up with TRBD1. The germline gives CDR1 MNHEY, CDR2 SVGAGI. The CDR3 spans 15 residues. V lost 1 base to trimming and J lost 3 bases; unmatched junction nucleotides: 3.

The rearrangement uses TRBV14 and TRBJ1-2; D gene ambiguous. Trimming pared 5 bases from V and 3 bases from J, leaving 7 bases between. There are 12 residues in the CDR3. The germline gives CDR1 SGHDN, CDR2 FVKESK. The CDR3 DNA reads as TGTGCCAGCAGCTCACACGACTATGGCTACACCTTC. Its translation is CASSSHDYGYTF.

V usage is TRBV12-5 and J usage is TRBJ2-5, with 8 bases identical to TRBD1. Germline-derived CDR1 and CDR2 are LGHNT and FRNRAP. V shed 3 bases and J 2 bases; nucleotides not matched to a gene: 2. This CDR3 comprises 14 residues. The DNA for the CDR3 is TGTGCTAGTGGTTTAGGACAGGGTCAAGAGACCCAGTACTTC. Its translation is CASGLGQGQETQYF.

The chain is built from TRBV5-1 and TRBJ2-3, with D possibly matching TRBD2 (6 bases). V gave up 0 bases and J gave up 2 bases, with 7 bases separating them. There are 14 residues in the CDR3. CDR1 SGHRS and CDR2 YFSETQ come from the germline V gene. The chain's CDR3 is CASSLGGLTDTQYF. The CDR3 nucleotides are TGCGCCAGCAGCTTGGGGGGACTCACAGATACGCAGTATTTT.

The V call is TRBV5-1, the J call TRBJ2-2, with 7 bases identical to TRBD2. CDR1 and CDR2 from the germline V gene are SGHRS and YFSETQ. V dropped 3 bases and J dropped 6; count of bases not matched to a gene: 11. There are 16 residues in the CDR3. The CDR3 here is CASSSLSGDPPGELFF. DNA of the CDR3: TGCGCCAGCAGCTCCTTAAGCGGGGACCCCCCCGGGGAGCTGTTTTTT.

V is TRBV7-8 and J is TRBJ2-7; a weak D match, TRBD2 (6 bases). This CDR3 has 15 amino acids. Germline V CDR1 and CDR2: SGHVS, FQNEAQ. Trimming removed 2 bases at V and 6 bases at J, with 17 bases between. CDR3 in DNA: TGTGCCAGCAGCTTAATTGGGGGGAACAATGGCGAGCAGTACTTC. Translating it yields CASSLIGGNNGEQYF.

This clone was recorded only once. The chain's CDR3 is CASSYLQGEAFF. The CDR3 region has the DNA TGTGCCAGCAGTTACCTACAGGGTGAAGCTTTCTTT. The rearrangement links TRBV6-6 to TRBJ1-1; D is possibly TRBD1 (6 bases). V was trimmed by 2 bases and J by 7 bases, leaving 8 bases between them. The germline V gene encodes CDR1 MNHNY and CDR2 SVGAGI (reference sequence). The CDR3 covers 12 residues.

V and J are TRBV2 and TRBJ1-2, with D perhaps TRBD1 (6 bases). In germline, CDR1 is SNHLY, CDR2 FYNNEI. V lost 7 bases to trimming and J lost 7 bases, with 22 bases between them. This CDR3 has 15 residues. The CDR3 coding sequence is TGTGCCAGCACGGGGTTGGGGGGGGCTCGAGGTGGCTACACCTTC. Translating it yields CASTGLGGARGGYTF.

The rearrangement links TRBV6-5 to TRBJ2-5, with 8 bases aligning to TRBD2. Per the germline V gene, CDR1 is MNHEY and CDR2 is SVGAGI. The CDR3 spans 16 residues. Trimming removed 0 bases from V and 7 bases from J; junction bases left unmatched: 10. CDR3 region: CASSYSIPAGVGTQYF. The CDR3 nucleotides read TGTGCCAGCAGTTACTCTATCCCAGCGGGAGTGGGGACCCAGTACTTC.

The CDR3 bases are TGTGCCAGCAGCTTAGGACAGGGGAGGAATTCACCCCTCCACTTT. It yields the protein CASSLGQGRNSPLHF. The V gene is TRBV7-2, the J gene TRBJ1-6; the match to TRBD1 covers 8 bases. V shed 1 base, J shed 7 bases, and the junction held 3 bases outside the gene matches. The V gene's germline CDR1 is SGHTA and CDR2 FQGNSA. CDR3 length: 15 residues. The full variable domain, its missing parts supplied by reference TRBV7-2 and TRBJ1-6, is GAGVSQSPSNKVTEKGKDVELRCDPISGHTALYWYRQSLGQGLEFLIYFQGNSAPDKSGLPSDRFSAERTGGSVSTLTIQRTQQEDSAVYLCASSLGQGRNSPLHFGNGTRLTVT.

The genes are TRBV4-2 and TRBJ2-1; a possible D gene is TRBD2 (7 bases). CDR3 length: 16 residues. Germline loops: CDR1 LGHNA, CDR2 YNFKEQ. Trimming took off 2 bases at V and 7 bases at J, with 18 bases between the two ends. The CDR3 reads CASSQRSAGHNNEQFF. In DNA, the CDR3 is TGTGCCAGCAGCCAAAGGTCAGCGGGACACAATAATGAGCAGTTCTTC.

The chain has TRBV5-6 and TRBJ2-7, with D possibly matching TRBD2 (7 bases). The germline V gene encodes CDR1 SGHDT and CDR2 YYEEEE. Trimming cost V 2 bases and J 6 bases, with 18 bases left between them. This CDR3 is 15 amino acids long. CDR3 loop: CASSFNRGAGGEQYF. CDR3 in DNA: TGTGCCAGCAGCTTTAACCGGGGGGCGGGTGGCGAGCAGTACTTC.

V is TRBV6-1 and J is TRBJ2-7, with D possibly matching TRBD2 (7 bases). Trimming shortened V by 6 bases and J by 4 bases, and 19 bases separated the two germline ends. The CDR3 consists of 15 residues. Germline loops: CDR1 MNHNS, CDR2 SASEGT. The chain's CDR3 is CASSSGEGDSYEQYF. The CDR3 DNA reads TGTGCCAGCAGCTCCGGGGAGGGGGATTCGTACGAGCAGTACTTC.

The DNA for the CDR3 is TGTGCCAGCAGCTTGGCGACAGGGTCTCACAATGAGCAGTTCTTC. Translation gives CASSLATGSHNEQFF. V and J are TRBV5-5 and TRBJ2-1; the match to TRBD1 covers 7 bases. J gave up 5 bases and V 0 bases, and 5 bases lay outside the gene matches. Germline values: CDR1 SGHKS, CDR2 YYEKEE (reference sequence). The CDR3 is 15 residues long.

V gene TRBV5-5 combines with J gene TRBJ2-2, with D perhaps matching TRBD1 (5 bases). This CDR3 comprises 11 residues. The V gene's germline CDR1 is SGHKS and CDR2 YYEKEE (reference sequence). Trimming left V 8 bases short and J 5 bases short, with 7 bases between. Here the CDR3 DNA reads TGTGCCAGTTGGACAACCGGGGAGCTGTTTTTT. Encoded protein: CASWTTGELFF. Together with reference TRBV5-5 and TRBJ2-2, the CDR3 gives the full variable domain: DAGVTQSPTHLIKTRGQQVTLRCSPISGHKSVSWYQQVLGQGPQFIFQYYEKEERGRGNFPDRFSARQFPNYSSELNVNALLLGDSALYLCASWTTGELFFGEGSRLTVL.

The V and J genes are TRBV28 and TRBJ2-4, with 8 bases that match TRBD2. Germline V gene data show CDR1 as MDHEN and CDR2 as SYDVKM. The CDR3 has 14 residues. J lost 9 bases, V lost 6 bases, and 10 bases had no gene match. The CDR3 nucleotides are TGTGCCAGCAGGCCGGGGGGGAGCTTGGGCATTCAGTACTTC. This gives the protein CASRPGGSLGIQYF.

Notes on this clone: Distinct nucleotide sequences in the sample also encode this CDR3. The CDR3, as DNA: TGTGCCAGCAGTCGACAGGCACCATGGGATGGCTACACCTTC. This encodes CASSRQAPWDGYTF. The genes are TRBV6-5 and TRBJ1-2, with a possible D match to TRBD1 (6 bases). Germline V lookup: CDR1 MNHEY, CDR2 SVGAGI. V was clipped by 5 bases and J by 6 bases, with 16 bases between them. The CDR3 is 14 amino acids.

The rearrangement links TRBV4-3 to TRBJ2-6; 10 nucleotides align to TRBD1. CDR1 LGHNA and CDR2 YSLEER come from the germline V gene. The CDR3 is 17 amino acids. Losses at the gene ends were 4 bases for V and 3 bases for J; bases not matched to a gene: 6. The CDR3 sequence: CASSLGQGGYGANVLTF. The CDR3 region has the DNA TGCGCCAGCAGCCTTGGACAGGGGGGGTATGGGGCCAACGTCCTGACTTTC.

J is TRBJ1-5 and V is TRBV5-1; no firm D call. With 0 bases removed from V and 4 bases from J, the gap between germline ends came to 8 bases. This CDR3 has 14 residues. The germline V gene has CDR1 SGHRS and CDR2 YFSETQ. CDR3 region: CASSLGEQNQPQHF. The CDR3 nucleotides are TGCGCCAGCAGCTTGGGGGAGCAGAATCAGCCCCAGCATTTT.

The CDR3 region has the DNA TGTGCCAGCAGCCGACTCACTAGCGGGAGTTGGACAGATACGCAGTATTTT. This encodes CASSRLTSGSWTDTQYF. The rearrangement links TRBV7-2 to TRBJ2-3; 11 nucleotides align to TRBD2. V lost 5 bases to trimming and J lost 3 bases; unmatched junction nucleotides: 10. The CDR3 runs to 17 residues. Germline V gene lookup returns CDR1 SGHTA and CDR2 FQGNSA.

This rearrangement joins TRBV19 to TRBJ1-3; unclear D gene. There are 13 residues in the CDR3. V was pared by 4 bases and J by 5 bases, with 9 bases between. CDR1 and CDR2 (germline): LNHDA, SQIVND (reference sequence). The CDR3 nucleotides read TGTGCCAGTAGTACGACAACTCGAAACACCATATATTTT. It specifies CASSTTTRNTIYF.

This rearrangement joins TRBV5-4 to TRBJ2-5; 10 bases fit TRBD1. Germline lookup yields CDR1 SGHNT and CDR2 YYREEE (reference sequence). This CDR3 contains 16 residues. V trimming: 0 bases; J trimming: 4 bases; junction bases outside the gene matches: 6. CDR3 residues: CASSLGDRGRGETQYF. The CDR3 DNA follows: TGTGCCAGCAGCTTGGGGGACAGGGGCCGGGGAGAGACCCAGTACTTC.

This chain joins TRBV10-2 and TRBJ1-2, with D possibly TRBD1 on 5 matching bases. This CDR3 comprises 14 residues. The germline CDR1 and CDR2 sequences are WSHSY and SAAADI. Trimming took off 7 bases at V and 4 bases at J, with 16 bases between the two ends. The CDR3 nucleotides are TGCGCCAGCAAAGTAGGGCAGGACACCTATGGCTACACCTTC. This sequence encodes CASKVGQDTYGYTF.

CDR3 nucleotides: TGTGCCAGCAGTTCCTCCGTCGGGGAGGTAATCATGGGCTACACCTTC. This encodes CASSSSVGEVIMGYTF. The rearrangement joins TRBV27 to TRBJ1-2; D is ambiguous. The CDR3 sequence is 16 residues long. Trimming stripped 4 bases from V and 8 bases from J, with 23 bases between. Germline V gene sequence: CDR1 MNHEY, CDR2 SMNVEV (reference sequence).

The V and J genes are TRBV5-1 and TRBJ2-6; 7 nucleotides align to TRBD2. The V segment lost 7 bases and the J segment 3 bases; nucleotides outside the gene matches: 16. The CDR3 runs to 18 residues. Germline V gene sequence: CDR1 SGHRS, CDR2 YFSETQ. Here the CDR3 reads CASSLVGERESGANVLTF. In nucleotides, the CDR3 is TGCGCCAGCTCCCTTGTTGGGGAGCGGGAAAGTGGGGCCAACGTCCTGACTTTC.